The rows below give T cell receptor beta chains drawn from one sample of a study of tumor-infiltrating lymphocytes in primary liver carcinoma. TCRdb itself ran the multiplex PCR reads through MiXCR, one entry per CDR3 protein. Of approximately 46,000 distinct CDR3 sequences in the sample, 75% were seen once. Sequenced input: tumor-adjacent normal liver tissue. These receptors came from a woman aged 25 to 39 with primary liver carcinoma and hepatitis B virus infection. The CDR3 runs from the conserved cysteine through the conserved F or W. Fields, in order: D gene, V gene, clone size, J gene, CDR3 DNA, CDR3 protein. The D gene is left open where the match is weak. Size is omitted from some rows. Given values are once, few, many or a class for expanded clones.

>NA|TRBV30|NA|TRBJ2-1
TGTGCCTGGAGTTTGGGACAATCCTACAATGAGCAGTTCTTC
CAWSLGQSYNEQFF
>TRBD1|TRBV29-1|medium-sized|TRBJ1-5
TGCAGCGTGGGACAGGGAAGCCAGCCCCAGCATTTT
CSVGQGSQPQHF
>TRBD2|TRBV6-6|NA|TRBJ2-1
TGTACCAGCAGCCGGTGCTTACTAGCGCCCCATACTGAGCAGTTCTTC
CTSSRCLLAPHTEQFF
>NA|TRBV12-3/TRBV12-4|NA|TRBJ2-7
TGTGCCAGCAGTTTTGAGGGCCTTACTATGGAGCAGTACTTC
CASSFEGLTMEQYF
>TRBD2|TRBV11-2|medium-sized|TRBJ2-1
TGTGCCAGCAGCACAGGGACTAGCGGGATTAATGAGCAGTTCTTC
CASSTGTSGINEQFF
>NA|TRBV6-6|many|TRBJ2-7
TGTGCCAGCAGTTACTTTAGCGGACCTACCTACGAGCAGTACTTC
CASSYFSGPTYEQYF
>NA|TRBV12-3/TRBV12-4|medium-sized|TRBJ2-1
TGTGCCAGCAGTTTAGCGGAGAATGAGCAGTTCTTC
CASSLAENEQFF
>NA|TRBV11-2|once|TRBJ2-1
TGTGCCAGCGGCCACCGAGGGGCCTACAATGAGCAGTTGTTC
CASGHRGAYNEQLF
>NA|TRBV6-1|NA|TRBJ2-7
TGTGCCAACAGTGTCCGGGCTCTAACCTACAAGCAGTACTTC
CANSVRALTYKQYF
>NA|TRBV5-6|NA|TRBJ1-2
TGTGCCAACACCGCCCGGGGGAGCTACACCTTC
CANTARGSYTF
>NA|TRBV13|NA|TRBJ2-3
TGTGTCAGCAGCTTAGCTGCTAGTTGGACAGATACACAGTATTTT
CVSSLAASWTDTQYF
>NA|TRBV4-2|NA|TRBJ2-1
TGTGCTATCAGCCAAGAGACGCAGTGGGCCAATGAGCATTTCTTC
CAISQETQWANEHFF
>NA|TRBV4-2|NA|TRBJ2-7
TGTGCAAGCGGGGGACAGGGAGCAGTGTACTACGAGCAGTACTTC
CASGGQGAVYYEQYF
>TRBD2|TRBV11-2|NA|TRBJ2-1
TGTGCACGCGGCCCCCCAAAAGCGGGAGGGCTCAATGAGCAGTTCTTC
CARGPPKAGGLNEQFF
>NA|TRBV11-3|NA|TRBJ2-3
TGTGCCAGCAGCTTTGGGACGCCGATGGCGCTGCAGTATTTT
CASSFGTPMALQYF
>NA|TRBV6-6|NA|TRBJ2-7
TGTGCCAGCAGTAGCAACGGGACCGCGATCAACTACGAGCAGTACTTC
CASSSNGTAINYEQYF
>NA|TRBV11-3|large|TRBJ2-2
TGTGCCAGCAGCTCCACAGGGACCGGGGAGCTGTTTTTT
CASSSTGTGELFF
>NA|TRBV11-2|large|TRBJ2-1
TGTGCCAGCAGCTTATCGGTTACGAATGAGCAGTTCTTC
CASSLSVTNEQFF
>NA|TRBV6-5|medium-sized|TRBJ2-4
TGTGCCAGCAGTATGTCCCTACGGGGCATTCAGTACTTC
CASSMSLRGIQYF
>TRBD2|TRBV5-6|NA|TRBJ2-1
TGTTCCAGCAGCTTGGCACCGGGACTAGCGGGTAATGAGCAGTTCTTC
CSSSLAPGLAGNEQFF
>TRBD2|TRBV11-2|NA|TRBJ2-7
TGCGCCAGCAGCTCTCGGACTAGTAGGAGGTCCTACGAGCAGTACTTC
CASSSRTSRRSYEQYF
>TRBD2|TRBV7-8|NA|TRBJ2-3
TGTGCCAGCAACTTAGTTGGGACTAGCGCGAGGCGGACGCAGTATTTT
CASNLVGTSARRTQYF
>NA|TRBV4-2|NA|TRBJ2-7
TGTGCCAGCAGCCAACCAGGTGAGTACAGGCAGTACTTC
CASSQPGEYRQYF
>NA|TRBV12-3/TRBV12-4|NA|TRBJ1-5
TGTGACAGCAGTTCCCGTAAGGGTGGAGGACAGCCCCAGCATTTT
CDSSSRKGGGQPQHF
>TRBD2|TRBV4-2|NA|TRBJ2-1
TGTGCCAGGAGCCAAGGCCCCGTGCTAGCGGGTCAAAATGAGCAGTTCTTC
CARSQGPVLAGQNEQFF
>NA|TRBV11-2|NA|TRBJ2-3
TGTGCCAGCAGTCACAGGGGGGGCCTAAGCACAGATGCGCTGTATTTT
CASSHRGGLSTDALYF
>NA|TRBV20-1|NA|TRBJ2-4
TGCAGTGCTTCGCTGGACACCAAAAACATTCAGTACTTC
CSASLDTKNIQYF
>NA|TRBV13|NA|TRBJ1-2
TGTGCCAGCAGTGGATGGGACCACTATGGCTACACCTTC
CASSGWDHYGYTF
>NA|TRBV5-5|NA|TRBJ2-2
TGTGCCAGCAGCTATGGGACATGGGGGGTCGGGGAGCTGTTTTTT
CASSYGTWGVGELFF
>NA|TRBV11-2|NA|TRBJ2-2
TGTGCCAGCAGCCCCGGTCCCCGATTTAACACCGGGGAGCTGTTTTTT
CASSPGPRFNTGELFF
>TRBD2|TRBV12-3/TRBV12-4|NA|TRBJ2-3
TGTGCCAGCAGTCCCCGTTCGACTAGCCCTAGCAGAGGTATGCAGTATTTT
CASSPRSTSPSRGMQYF
>TRBD2|TRBV6-2/TRBV6-3|NA|TRBJ2-1
TGTGCCAGTAGCCGAGGGACTAGCGAGTACAATCAGCAGTTCTTC
CASSRGTSEYNQQFF
>NA|TRBV28|NA|TRBJ2-1
TGTACCAGCAGTTCACCGTTGGAGGCCAGCTCCTACAATGAGCAGTTCTTC
CTSSSPLEASSYNEQFF
>TRBD1|TRBV5-6|NA|TRBJ2-6
TGTGCCAACAGCCGGGACAGCAGCTTCCCTGGGGCCAACGTCCTGACTTTC
CANSRDSSFPGANVLTF
>NA|TRBV6-5|NA|TRBJ2-2
TGTGCTAGCAGTTACTGGCCCACCGGGGAGCTGCTTTTT
CASSYWPTGELLF
>TRBD2|TRBV6-1|NA|TRBJ2-1
TGTGCCAGCAGTGTATCGCTAGCGGGCCTAACGTATGAGCAGTTCTTC
CASSVSLAGLTYEQFF
>NA|TRBV7-9|many|TRBJ2-7
TGTGCCAGCAGCTTCGAGGGACTCATCTACGAGCAGTACTTC
CASSFEGLIYEQYF
>NA|TRBV5-4|once|TRBJ2-1
TGTGCCAGCAACTTGGGCTTCCCACGCAATGAGCAGTTCTTC
CASNLGFPRNEQFF
>NA|TRBV18|NA|TRBJ2-3
TGTGCCAGCTCTCAAGGCTCGGGCATAATTAATACGCAGTATTTT
CASSQGSGIINTQYF
>NA|TRBV29-1|many|TRBJ1-1
TGCAGCGTCGACACCGCTACCACAGGGATGGGAACTGAAGCTTTCTTT
CSVDTATTGMGTEAFF
>NA|TRBV12-5|NA|TRBJ2-2
TGTACTAGTGGTTTGGTACCCTCCACCGGGGAGCTGTTTTTT
CTSGLVPSTGELFF
>NA|TRBV6-2/TRBV6-3|NA|TRBJ2-1
TGTGCCAGCACCAGGGCGCCATACGATGAGCAGTTCTTC
CASTRAPYDEQFF
>TRBD2|TRBV4-2|NA|TRBJ2-1
TGTGCCAGCAGCCCAACTAGCGACCACAAAGAGCAGTTCTTC
CASSPTSDHKEQFF
>NA|TRBV4-3|NA|TRBJ2-1
TGTGCCAGCAACCAAGATGCGGGACGCTCCTACAATGAGCAGTTCTTC
CASNQDAGRSYNEQFF
>NA|TRBV5-4|many|TRBJ1-3
TGTGCCAGCAGCCGGACTGAGCCTGGAAACACCATATATTTT
CASSRTEPGNTIYF
>NA|TRBV28|NA|TRBJ1-5
TGTGCCAGCAATTCCCCCTCCGGAGCCGGCAATCAGCCCCAGCATTTT
CASNSPSGAGNQPQHF
>TRBD2|TRBV12-3/TRBV12-4|NA|TRBJ2-7
TGTGCCAGCAGTGCCTCCGGGGGGGGGGTCTACGAGCAGTACTTC
CASSASGGGVYEQYF
>TRBD2|TRBV12-3/TRBV12-4|once|TRBJ2-2
TGTGCCAGAAGTCCGGGACTAGGGTCCGGGGAGCTGTTTTTT
CARSPGLGSGELFF
>NA|TRBV6-2/TRBV6-3|many|TRBJ2-7
TGTGCCAGCAGTTACTCGACGGAAGCTCTATACGAGCAGTACTTC
CASSYSTEALYEQYF
>NA|TRBV18|NA|TRBJ2-3
TGTGCCAGATCTCAAGGCTCGGGCATAATTAATACGCAGTATTTT
CARSQGSGIINTQYF
>NA|TRBV11-2|large|TRBJ2-3
TGTGCCAGCAGCGTCTCCAGGGAGAATACGCAGTATTTT
CASSVSRENTQYF